The next 30 T cell receptor beta chains were all read from a single sample in a study of a mutant IDH1 vaccine in newly diagnosed glioma (dated by TCRdb to the early 2020s). This specimen's time point label, per the study, means: week 11, during vaccination. Every vaccine dose consisted of 300 ug of a 20-mer mutant IDH1 peptide in Montanide, administered subcutaneously together with topical imiquimod. Library preparation was by the immunoSEQ multiplex PCR assay. TCRdb's version of the immuneACCESS table is confined to in-frame rearrangements and falls short of the full clone set. An unresolved V gene accounts for under half of the shortfall where checked; the remainder is of unknown origin. This sample has fewer than 70,000 clones in its table, and around 89% of those were observed once. In total, the top ten clones hold 1.9% of the sample. No antigen is known for these receptors. The sample here was PBMCs, taken from a glioma patient whose treatment included an IDH1 peptide vaccine. The source is a man aged 35 to 55 with glioma.

This chain links TRBV19 with TRBJ1-5, with TRBD1 matching over 7 bases. The CDR3 totals 16 residues. Per the germline V gene, CDR1 is LNHDA and CDR2 is SQIVND (reference sequence). V shed 1 base, J shed 5 bases, and the junction held 8 bases outside the gene matches. CDR3 protein: CASSIVGGGADQPQHF. CDR3 sequence (DNA): TGTGCCAGTAGTATAGTTGGAGGGGGCGCGGATCAGCCCCAGCATTTT.

V and J are TRBV4-1 and TRBJ1-2; no definite D call. The germline CDR1 and CDR2 sequences are MGHRA and YSYEKL. The CDR3 contains 15 residues. V gave up 4 bases and J gave up 5 bases, with 17 bases separating them. The CDR3 spells CASSPTTLQPYGYTF. The DNA for the CDR3 is TGCGCCAGCAGCCCCACGACGTTGCAGCCGTATGGCTACACCTTC.

The rearrangement joins TRBV27 to TRBJ2-1; no firm D call. This CDR3 region has 17 residues. CDR1 MNHEY and CDR2 SMNVEV come from the germline V gene (reference sequence). The V end lost 1 base, the J end lost 8 bases, and 21 bases lay between the germline ends. CDR3 amino acids: CASSLLGSNVGFDEQFF. CDR3 coding DNA: TGTGCCAGCAGTTTATTGGGCAGTAATGTGGGTTTTGATGAGCAGTTCTTC.

This chain links TRBV7-6 with TRBJ1-5; no firm D call. CDR1 and CDR2 (germline): SGHVS, FNYEAQ. Trimming removed 2 bases from V and 5 bases from J, with 7 bases in between. The CDR3 has 13 residues. The DNA for the CDR3 is TGTGCCAGCAGCTTATCGCGAGATCAGCCCCAGCATTTT. Translated, it gives CASSLSRDQPQHF.

The V gene is TRBV2, the J gene TRBJ2-7; D is ambiguous. In germline, CDR1 is SNHLY, CDR2 FYNNEI. This CDR3 has 12 amino acids. V lost 9 bases, J lost 5 bases, and 14 bases lay in between. CDR3 coding DNA: TGTGCCAGTGGGTCGATCAGGAACGAGCAGTACTTC. Translating it yields CASGSIRNEQYF.

The CDR3 DNA sequence: TGTGCCAGCAGCTTAGATACAGGGGGCCATATGTATGACAATGAGCAGTTCTTC. Its protein is CASSLDTGGHMYDNEQFF. V and J are TRBV11-2 and TRBJ2-1, with TRBD1 identical over 9 bases. The V gene's germline CDR1 is SGHAT and CDR2 FQNNGV. The CDR3 has 18 residues. V gave up 0 bases and J gave up 5 bases; unmatched junction bases: 11.

This clone was recorded once. The chain links TRBV6-1 to TRBJ2-1, with 8 nucleotides matching TRBD2. The CDR3 sequence is 16 residues long. CDR1 and CDR2 (germline): MNHNS, SASEGT. V shed 2 bases, J shed 8 bases, and the junction held 11 bases outside the gene matches. CDR3 bases: TGTGCCAGCAGTGAAAGTTGGAGCGGGAGCGGCGATGAGCAGTTCTTC. Translation: CASSESWSGSGDEQFF.

CDR3 sequence reads: CASSQGPRQSYEQYV. The CDR3 region has the DNA TGCGCCAGCAGCCAAGGGCCGAGACAGTCCTACGAGCAGTACGTC. This chain uses TRBV4-1 with TRBJ2-7; D is possibly TRBD1 (5 bases). The CDR3 has 15 residues. V gave up 1 base and J gave up 1 base, with 11 bases separating them. Looked up from germline, CDR1 is MGHRA and CDR2 is YSYEKL.

The chain uses TRBV6-4 and TRBJ2-2; unclear D gene. The germline V and J ends were trimmed by 7 bases and 2 bases, with 11 bases remaining between them. CDR3 length: 14 residues. In germline, CDR1 is MRHNA, CDR2 SNTAGT. The CDR3 reads CASTAQANTGELFF. CDR3 nucleotides: TGTGCCAGCACCGCCCAGGCAAACACCGGGGAGCTGTTTTTT.

V and J are TRBV19 and TRBJ1-4; 7 bases fit TRBD1. J gave up 7 bases and V 4 bases, and 12 bases lay outside the gene matches. CDR3 length: 16 amino acids. Germline CDR1 LNHDA, CDR2 SQIVND (reference sequence). The CDR3 DNA is TGTGCCAGTAGTACCGCCCCCAGGGGGAGGATTGAAAAACTGTTTTTT. Its translation: CASSTAPRGRIEKLFF.

This chain uses TRBV2 with TRBJ1-1, with D uncertain. With 3 bases removed from V and 0 bases from J, the gap between germline ends came to 11 bases. Germline V gives CDR1 SNHLY, CDR2 FYNNEI. The CDR3 is made up of 15 amino acids. The CDR3 DNA reads as TGTGCCAGCAGTGAGTTGCCAGTTATGAACACTGAAGCTTTCTTT. Translated: CASSELPVMNTEAFF.

This clone was seen only once. The rearrangement links TRBV5-8 to TRBJ1-5, with D perhaps TRBD1 (6 bases). The CDR3 sequence is 16 residues long. V lost 0 bases and J lost 4, with 14 bases in between. Germline CDR1 is SGHTS and CDR2 is YDEGEE. The DNA for the CDR3 is TGTGCCAGCAGCTTGGATTCGGGGGGGGCAAATCAGCCCCAGCATTTT. Amino acids: CASSLDSGGANQPQHF.

This sequence joins TRBV6-1 and TRBJ1-3; D is undetermined. This CDR3 is built from 15 residues. V was shortened by 1 base and J by 3 bases, with 10 bases between the two germline ends. CDR1 and CDR2 (germline): MNHNS, SASEGT. CDR3 amino acids: CASSEDGEGGNTIYF. The CDR3 bases are TGTGCCAGCAGTGAAGACGGAGAAGGTGGAAACACCATATATTTT.

This sequence joins TRBV25-1 and TRBJ2-5; TRBD2 aligns across 8 bases. This CDR3 has 14 amino acids. CDR1 MGHDK and CDR2 SYGVNS come from the germline V gene. Trimming removed 6 bases from V and 4 bases from J; junction bases left unmatched: 7. The CDR3 DNA reads TGTGCCAGCAGCGGCGGGAGGCTCCCAGAGACCCAGTACTTC. Protein product: CASSGGRLPETQYF.

The V call is TRBV30, the J call TRBJ2-5; D unresolved. V was cut by 4 bases and J by 2 bases, with 11 bases left in between. The CDR3 is made up of 13 amino acids. CDR1 is GTSNPN, CDR2 SVGIG, per germline (reference sequence). Here the CDR3 reads CAWITEEQETQYF. CDR3 DNA sequence: TGTGCCTGGATTACGGAAGAACAAGAGACCCAGTACTTC.

The genes are TRBV19 and TRBJ2-5; 7 bases are shared with TRBD2. The germline V gene has CDR1 LNHDA and CDR2 SQIVND (reference sequence). V shed 3 bases and J 4 bases; nucleotides not matched to a gene: 11. This CDR3 contains 16 residues. CDR3 amino acids: CASSISSGTGGETQYF. CDR3 nucleotide sequence: TGTGCCAGTAGTATCTCTTCCGGGACGGGGGGAGAGACCCAGTACTTC.

The J gene is TRBJ2-7, the V gene TRBV7-8; D ambiguous. The germline V gene has CDR1 SGHVS and CDR2 FQNEAQ. V lost 5 bases, J lost 0 bases, and 11 bases lay in between. The CDR3 length is 14 residues. CDR3 sequence reads: CASSPTTISYEQYV. CDR3 in DNA: TGTGCCAGCAGCCCGACCACAATCTCCTACGAGCAGTACGTC.

The chain employs TRBV28 and TRBJ2-1; a weak D match, TRBD2 (6 bases). V shed 5 bases and J shed 4 bases, with 12 bases lying between them. Per the germline V gene, CDR1 is MDHEN and CDR2 is SYDVKM. This CDR3 is built from 14 residues. CDR3 amino acids: CASSVASAYNEQFF. As DNA, the CDR3 is TGTGCCAGCAGTGTGGCTAGCGCGTACAATGAGCAGTTCTTC.

The chain combines TRBV9 with TRBJ1-6; no clear D. The CDR3 is made up of 14 amino acids. Germline V CDR1 and CDR2: SGDLS, YYNGEE. The V gene lost 0 bases and the J gene lost 7 bases, with 8 bases spanning the gap. DNA of the CDR3: TGTGCCAGCAGCGTAGGGACGGTGAATTCACCCCTCCACTTT. Its protein product is CASSVGTVNSPLHF.

This chain links TRBV29-1 with TRBJ2-2; 9 bases agree with TRBD1. There are 13 residues in the CDR3. CDR1 and CDR2 from the germline V gene are SQVTM and ANQGSEA. The V segment lost 7 bases and the J segment 5 bases; nucleotides outside the gene matches: 5. In nucleotides, the CDR3 is TGCAGCGGGGGACAGGGTTGGACCGGGGAGCTGTTTTTT. Residues: CSGGQGWTGELFF.

In its sample, this clone was seen once. The rearrangement links TRBV7-2 to TRBJ1-4; TRBD1 is a possible D gene (6 bases). Trimming stripped 5 bases from V and 6 bases from J, with 16 bases between. Germline CDR1 reads SGHTA; CDR2 reads FQGNSA. This CDR3 has 15 amino acids. CDR3 loop: CASSVVGGWDEKLFF. The CDR3 DNA follows: TGTGCCAGCAGCGTAGTCGGGGGCTGGGATGAAAAACTGTTTTTT.

A word on this clone: Other nucleotide sequences in the sample specify the same CDR3. This chain connects TRBV5-1 to TRBJ1-4, with D possibly being TRBD1 (6 bases). V gave up 4 bases and J gave up 8 bases, with 24 bases separating them. This CDR3 has 17 amino acids. Germline CDR1 SGHRS, CDR2 YFSETQ. The CDR3 DNA follows: TGCGCCAGCAGCCTCGAGAGGGGGAGACAGGAGAGAGAAAAACTGTTTTTT. This translates into CASSLERGRQEREKLFF. Using reference TRBV5-1 and TRBJ1-4 for the parts outside the CDR3, the full variable domain is KAGVTQTPRYLIKTRGQQVTLSCSPISGHRSVSWYQQTPGQGLQFLFEYFSETQRNKGNFPGRFSGRQFSNSRSEMNVSTLELGDSALYLCASSLERGRQEREKLFFGSGTQLSVL.

The chain links TRBV28 to TRBJ1-2; D is unclear. The germline V and J ends were trimmed by 3 bases and 6 bases, with 23 bases remaining between them. CDR1 and CDR2 (germline): MDHEN, SYDVKM. This CDR3 comprises 17 residues. The CDR3 DNA reads as TGTGCCAGCAGTTTCCACCTAGAGGGCAGACGGTCGAATGGCTACACCTTC. The encoded protein is CASSFHLEGRRSNGYTF.

This clone was picked up one time. The genes are TRBV5-5 and TRBJ1-5; D not resolved. The CDR3 is 13 amino acids. Trimming shortened V by 2 bases and J by 4 bases, and 7 bases separated the two germline ends. The V gene's germline CDR1 is SGHKS and CDR2 YYEKEE (reference sequence). The CDR3 sequence is CASSFYSNQPQHF. DNA for the CDR3: TGTGCCAGCAGCTTTTACAGTAATCAGCCCCAGCATTTT.

The chain carries TRBV2 and TRBJ2-3; D call uncertain. Trimming pared 6 bases from V and 3 bases from J, leaving 4 bases between. Germline CDR1 reads SNHLY; CDR2 reads FYNNEI. This CDR3 contains 11 residues. The CDR3 spells CASRKTDTQYF. The CDR3 DNA is TGTGCCAGCAGGAAGACAGATACGCAGTATTTT.

The V gene is TRBV5-6, the J gene TRBJ1-2, with D possibly TRBD1 on 5 matching bases. This CDR3 is 13 amino acids long. V was cut by 2 bases and J by 4 bases, with 9 bases left in between. Germline loops: CDR1 SGHDT, CDR2 YYEEEE. The CDR3 loop is CASSFVRVYGYTF. In DNA form, the CDR3 reads TGTGCCAGCAGCTTTGTCAGGGTCTATGGCTACACCTTC.

The V and J genes are TRBV2 and TRBJ2-3; D is uncertain. This CDR3 is built from 13 residues. Germline loops: CDR1 SNHLY, CDR2 FYNNEI. The V end was cut by 3 bases, the J end by 1 base, with 5 bases between. The CDR3 DNA follows: TGTGCCAGCAGTGACGGTCGCACAGATACGCAGTATTTT. It codes for CASSDGRTDTQYF.

The CDR3 DNA reads TGTGCCAGCAGCTATGGACTAGCGGGAGTTGTCGATGAGCAGTTCTTC. Translating gives CASSYGLAGVVDEQFF. This chain links TRBV5-5 with TRBJ2-1, with 13 bases aligning to TRBD2. The V gene end was trimmed by 3 bases and the J gene end by 8 bases; junction bases not matched to a gene: 8. CDR1 is SGHKS, CDR2 YYEKEE, per germline (reference sequence). The CDR3 spans 16 residues.

The gene calls are TRBV13 and TRBJ2-1; no clear D gene. The CDR3 consists of 16 residues. V lost 5 bases, J lost 0 bases, and 14 bases lay in between. Germline loops: CDR1 PRHDT, CDR2 FYEKMQ (reference sequence). Here the CDR3 DNA reads TGTGCCAGCAGCGAAGCGACCGGGTTCTCCTACAATGAGCAGTTCTTC. Amino acid sequence: CASSEATGFSYNEQFF.

The CDR3 spells CASSMDRVGDEQFF. CDR3 coding DNA: TGTGCCAGCAGTATGGACAGGGTTGGGGATGAGCAGTTCTTC. V usage is TRBV27 and J usage is TRBJ2-1, with TRBD1 matching 8 bases. This CDR3 is built from 14 residues. With 5 bases clipped from V and 8 bases from J, the junction kept 8 bases outside the gene matches. Germline V gives CDR1 MNHEY, CDR2 SMNVEV (reference sequence).